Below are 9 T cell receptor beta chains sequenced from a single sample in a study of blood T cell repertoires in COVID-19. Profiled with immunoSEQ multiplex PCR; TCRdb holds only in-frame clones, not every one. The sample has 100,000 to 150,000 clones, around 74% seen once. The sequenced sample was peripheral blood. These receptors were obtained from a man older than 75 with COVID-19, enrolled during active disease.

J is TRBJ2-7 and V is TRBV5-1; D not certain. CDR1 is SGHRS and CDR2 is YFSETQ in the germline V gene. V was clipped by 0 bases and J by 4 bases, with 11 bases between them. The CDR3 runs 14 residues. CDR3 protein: CASSLEQFMYEQYF. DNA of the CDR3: TGCGCCAGCAGCTTGGAACAGTTTATGTACGAGCAGTACTTC.

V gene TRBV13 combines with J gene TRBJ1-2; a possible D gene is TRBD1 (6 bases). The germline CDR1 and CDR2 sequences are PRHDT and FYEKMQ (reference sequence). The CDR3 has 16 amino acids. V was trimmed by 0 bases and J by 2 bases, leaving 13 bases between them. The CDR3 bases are TGTGCCAGCAGCTTAGGACAGGGTCGACTCAACTATGGCTACACCTTC. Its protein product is CASSLGQGRLNYGYTF.

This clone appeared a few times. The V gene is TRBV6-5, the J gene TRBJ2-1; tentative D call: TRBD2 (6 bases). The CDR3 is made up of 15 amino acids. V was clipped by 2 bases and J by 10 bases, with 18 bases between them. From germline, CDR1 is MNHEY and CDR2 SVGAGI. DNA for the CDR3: TGTGCCAGCAGTTACCCCGAGGAGACTAGTCACGAGCAGTTCTTC. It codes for CASSYPEETSHEQFF.

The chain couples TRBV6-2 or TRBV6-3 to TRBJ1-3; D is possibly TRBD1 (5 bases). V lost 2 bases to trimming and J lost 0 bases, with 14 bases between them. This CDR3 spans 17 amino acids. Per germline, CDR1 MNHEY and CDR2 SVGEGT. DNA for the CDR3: TGTGCCAGCAGTTACGGCGGGGGGTCCGGCTCTGGAAACACCATATATTTT. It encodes CASSYGGGSGSGNTIYF.

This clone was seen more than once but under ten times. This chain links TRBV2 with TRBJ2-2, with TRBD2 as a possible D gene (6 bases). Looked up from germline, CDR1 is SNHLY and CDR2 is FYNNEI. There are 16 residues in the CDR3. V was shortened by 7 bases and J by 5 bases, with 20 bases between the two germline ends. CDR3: CASKLGLEGWTGELFF. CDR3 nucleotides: TGTGCCAGCAAGTTGGGGCTGGAGGGTTGGACCGGGGAGCTGTTTTTT. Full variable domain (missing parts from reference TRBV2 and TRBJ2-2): EPEVTQTPSHQVTQMGQEVILRCVPISNHLYFYWYRQILGQKVEFLVSFYNNEISEKSEIFDDQFSVERPDGSNFTLKIRSTKLEDSAMYFCASKLGLEGWTGELFFGEGSRLTVL.

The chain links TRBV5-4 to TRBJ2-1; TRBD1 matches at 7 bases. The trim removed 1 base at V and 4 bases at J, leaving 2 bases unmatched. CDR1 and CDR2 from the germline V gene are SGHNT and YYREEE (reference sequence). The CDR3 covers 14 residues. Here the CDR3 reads CASSLPGQYNEQFF. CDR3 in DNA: TGTGCCAGCAGCTTGCCGGGACAGTACAATGAGCAGTTCTTC.

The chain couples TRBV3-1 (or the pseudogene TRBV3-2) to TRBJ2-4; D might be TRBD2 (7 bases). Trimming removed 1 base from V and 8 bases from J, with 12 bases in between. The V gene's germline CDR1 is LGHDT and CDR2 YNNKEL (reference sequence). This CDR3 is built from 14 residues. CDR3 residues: CASSQGTRGDIQYF. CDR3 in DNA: TGTGCCAGCAGCCAAGGGACTAGGGGGGACATTCAGTACTTC.

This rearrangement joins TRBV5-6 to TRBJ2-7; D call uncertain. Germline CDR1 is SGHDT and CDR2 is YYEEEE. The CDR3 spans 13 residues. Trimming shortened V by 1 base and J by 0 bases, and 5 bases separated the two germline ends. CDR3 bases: TGTGCCAGCAGCTTGATTAACTCCTACGAGCAGTACTTC. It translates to CASSLINSYEQYF.

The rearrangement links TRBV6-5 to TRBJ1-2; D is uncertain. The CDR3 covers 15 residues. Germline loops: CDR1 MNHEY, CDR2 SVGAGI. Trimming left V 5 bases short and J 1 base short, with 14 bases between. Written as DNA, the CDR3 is TGTGCCAGCAGTCCCAGCCTACGGGATAACTATGGCTACACCTTC. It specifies CASSPSLRDNYGYTF.